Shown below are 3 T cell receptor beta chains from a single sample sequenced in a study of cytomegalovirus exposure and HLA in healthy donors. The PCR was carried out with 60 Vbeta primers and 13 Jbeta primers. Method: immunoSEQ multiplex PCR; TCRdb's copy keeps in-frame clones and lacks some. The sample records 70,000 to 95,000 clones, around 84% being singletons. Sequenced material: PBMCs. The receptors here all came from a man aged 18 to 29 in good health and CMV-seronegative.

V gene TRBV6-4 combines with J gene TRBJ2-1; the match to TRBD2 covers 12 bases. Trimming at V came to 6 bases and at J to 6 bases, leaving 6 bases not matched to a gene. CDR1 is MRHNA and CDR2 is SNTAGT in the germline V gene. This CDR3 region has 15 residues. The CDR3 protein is CASSRRLAGVNEQFF. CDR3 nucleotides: TGTGCCAGCAGCCGCAGACTAGCGGGGGTCAATGAGCAGTTCTTC.

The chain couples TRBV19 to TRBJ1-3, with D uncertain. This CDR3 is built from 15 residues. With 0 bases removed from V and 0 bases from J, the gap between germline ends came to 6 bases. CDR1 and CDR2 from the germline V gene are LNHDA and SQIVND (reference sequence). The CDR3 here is CASSIESVSGNTIYF. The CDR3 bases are TGTGCCAGTAGTATAGAATCAGTCTCTGGAAACACCATATATTTT.

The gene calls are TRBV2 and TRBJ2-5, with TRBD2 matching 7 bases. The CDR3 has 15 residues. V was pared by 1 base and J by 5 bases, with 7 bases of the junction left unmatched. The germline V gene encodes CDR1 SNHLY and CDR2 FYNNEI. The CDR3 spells CASSEGGGGVETQYF. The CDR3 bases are TGTGCCAGCAGTGAAGGGGGCGGGGGTGTCGAGACCCAGTACTTC.